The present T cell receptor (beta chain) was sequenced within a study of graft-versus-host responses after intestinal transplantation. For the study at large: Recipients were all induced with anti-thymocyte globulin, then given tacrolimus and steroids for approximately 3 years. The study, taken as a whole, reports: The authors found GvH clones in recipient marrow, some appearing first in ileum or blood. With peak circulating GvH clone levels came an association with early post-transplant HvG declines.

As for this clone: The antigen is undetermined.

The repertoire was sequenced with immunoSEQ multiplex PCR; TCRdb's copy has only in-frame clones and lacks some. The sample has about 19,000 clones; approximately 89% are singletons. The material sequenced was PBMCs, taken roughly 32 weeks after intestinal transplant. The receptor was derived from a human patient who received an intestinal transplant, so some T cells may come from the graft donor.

The CDR3 here is CASSSKGHRNSPLHF. The CDR3 coding sequence is TGTGCCAGCAGTTCGAAGGGACACCGAAATTCACCCCTCCACTTT. The rearrangement uses TRBV6-5 and TRBJ1-6; tentative D call: TRBD1 (6 bases). The CDR3 spans 15 residues. Germline lookup yields CDR1 MNHEY and CDR2 SVGAGI. V dropped 4 bases and J dropped 7 bases, with 14 bases sitting between them.